This TCR beta chain was obtained from a study of human T cells and chemical hapten exposure. Study details: Weekly diphenylcyclopropenone doses were given to patients' scalps across the roughly 25-week study. Overall study findings and caveats: A positive correlation with patch test score was found for PT1 expanded TCR counts.

Each cDNA molecule in the library carried unique molecular identifiers. One entry per CDR3 protein, called by TCRdb with MiXCR from the RACE reads. The sample contains a few hundred thousand distinct CDR3 sequences, about 5% of which appear only once. This clonotype has only a few counts. Antigen specificity is unknown. Regarding time point: pre-sensitization, week 0. As for treatment: therapeutic diphenylcyclopropenone sensitization with weekly scalp DPC. Extraction yielded total RNA from whole blood (unfractionated). The sequence derives from a woman younger than 35 with alopecia areata. Some clones in this sample may be carry-over from other donors' samples. This sample comprised whole blood, obtained in connection with sensitization to the hapten diphenylcyclopropenone (DPC).

The CDR3 is CASSFTGPNSPLHF. The CDR3 nucleotides are TGTGCCAGCAGTTTCACAGGGCCTAATTCACCCCTCCACTTT. The chain has TRBV27 and TRBJ1-6; D possibly corresponds to TRBD1 (6 bases). Germline lookup yields CDR1 MNHEY and CDR2 SMNVEV (reference sequence). V gave up 3 bases and J gave up 6 bases, with 9 bases separating them. The CDR3 sequence is 14 residues long.